The 8 T cell receptor beta chains below all came from one sample that was sequenced in a study of Graves' ophthalmopathy and Graves' hyperthyroidism. Transcripts of RNA were the source for amplifying TCR beta CDR3 regions. First-round RT-PCR relied on HTBI primers, and a second-round multiplex PCR came next. In TCRdb, the multiplex PCR reads were re-called with MiXCR into one record per CDR3 protein. The profile shows a few hundred thousand distinct CDR3 sequences, about two fifths of them singletons. Sequenced input: peripheral blood or thyroid tissue (not recorded which). The receptors derive from an adult man with Graves' hyperthyroidism.

The chain has TRBV10-3 and TRBJ1-6; D call uncertain. Deletions cut 6 bases from V and 5 bases from J, with 11 bases between. The V gene's germline CDR1 is ENHRY and CDR2 SYGVKD. The CDR3 is 14 amino acids. CDR3 region: CAIRPSGDNSPLHF. CDR3 nucleotides: TGTGCCATCAGACCGTCTGGGGATAATTCACCCCTCCACTTT.

This clonotype appeared once. V and J are TRBV6-4 and TRBJ1-2; possible D gene TRBD1, 6 bases. The CDR3 runs to 11 residues. CDR1 is MRHNA, CDR2 SNTAGT, per germline. Trimming left V 11 bases short and J 3 bases short, with 10 bases between. CDR3 sequence: CAGGADYGYTF. The CDR3 DNA sequence: TGTGCCGGGGGCGCTGACTATGGCTACACCTTC.

This clonotype was counted at least ten times. The chain carries TRBV11-2 and TRBJ1-2; possible D gene TRBD1, 5 bases. The germline gives CDR1 SGHAT, CDR2 FQNNGV. Trimming removed 4 bases from V and 2 bases from J, with 11 bases in between. The CDR3 runs to 14 residues. The CDR3 sequence is CASSSLRGNYGYTF. The DNA for the CDR3 is TGTGCCAGCAGCTCGCTGCGGGGGAACTATGGCTACACCTTC.

This clonotype was found once. This rearrangement joins TRBV20-1 to TRBJ1-1; 9 bases fit TRBD1. J gave up 4 bases and V 6 bases, and 12 bases lay outside the gene matches. Germline CDR1 DFQATT, CDR2 SNEGSKA (reference sequence). CDR3 length equals 15 residues. The CDR3: CSAQTGGGWGTEAFF. CDR3 DNA: TGCAGTGCCCAGACAGGGGGAGGTTGGGGCACTGAAGCTTTCTTT.

A note on this clonotype: This could be a read error, since a much larger clone is one nucleotide away. The chain links TRBV7-9 to TRBJ2-7; 11 bases map to TRBD1. The germline gives CDR1 SEHNR, CDR2 FQNEAQ (reference sequence). The CDR3 spans 14 residues. CDR3 protein: CASSFRTGGHEQHF. CDR3 coding DNA: TGTGCCAGCAGCTTCCGGACAGGGGGCCACGAGCAGCACTTC.

As regards this clonotype: A much larger clone lies one base from this, so it may be a read error. This rearrangement joins TRBV5-1 to TRBJ2-2; D possibly corresponds to TRBD1 (6 bases). CDR3 length equals 15 residues. Per germline, CDR1 SGHRS and CDR2 YFSETQ. Written as DNA, the CDR3 is TGCGCCAGCAGCTTGACAGGGAAGGACACCGGGGAGCCGTTTTTT. Residues: CASSLTGKDTGEPFF.

This clonotype has only a few counts. The chain recombines TRBV13 with TRBJ2-5; D tentatively reads TRBD1 or TRBD2 (5 bases each). Per the germline V gene, CDR1 is PRHDT and CDR2 is FYEKMQ (reference sequence). V lost 5 bases to trimming and J lost 5 bases, with 18 bases between them. The CDR3 has 15 amino acids. CDR3 region: CASSRYQGTGETQYF. The CDR3 nucleotides are TGTGCCAGCAGCCGATATCAGGGTACGGGGGAGACCCAGTACTTC.

This clonotype was seen only once. The chain combines TRBV6-1 with TRBJ1-1; D is possibly TRBD1 (5 bases). V lost 7 bases, J lost 4 bases, and 19 bases lay in between. The CDR3 totals 15 residues. CDR1 is MNHNS and CDR2 is SASEGT in the germline V gene. The chain's CDR3 is CASNGQGMLSTEAFF. Here the CDR3 DNA reads TGTGCCAGCAATGGTCAGGGAATGTTAAGCACTGAAGCTTTCTTT.